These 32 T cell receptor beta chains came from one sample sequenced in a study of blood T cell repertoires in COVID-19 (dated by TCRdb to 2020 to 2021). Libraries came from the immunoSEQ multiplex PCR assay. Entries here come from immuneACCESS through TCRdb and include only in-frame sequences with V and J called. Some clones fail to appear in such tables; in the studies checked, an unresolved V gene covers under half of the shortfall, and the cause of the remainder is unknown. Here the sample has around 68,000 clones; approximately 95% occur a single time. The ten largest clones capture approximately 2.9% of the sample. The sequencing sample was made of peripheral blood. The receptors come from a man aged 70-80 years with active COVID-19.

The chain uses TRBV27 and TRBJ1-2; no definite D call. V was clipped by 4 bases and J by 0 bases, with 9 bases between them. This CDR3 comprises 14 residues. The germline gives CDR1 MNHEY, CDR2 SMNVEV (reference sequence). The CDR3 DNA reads TGTGCCAGCAGTTCCCAGGCATCTAACTATGGCTACACCTTC. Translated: CASSSQASNYGYTF.

CDR3 sequence (DNA): TGTGCCAGCAGTGAAATCTCAGGACAGGCCGGCTACACCTTC. Translated, it gives CASSEISGQAGYTF. The chain recombines TRBV27 with TRBJ1-2; 7 bases are a match to TRBD1. The length of the CDR3 is 14 residues. The V gene end was trimmed by 5 bases and the J gene end by 8 bases; junction bases not matched to a gene: 11. The germline V gene has CDR1 MNHEY and CDR2 SMNVEV (reference sequence).

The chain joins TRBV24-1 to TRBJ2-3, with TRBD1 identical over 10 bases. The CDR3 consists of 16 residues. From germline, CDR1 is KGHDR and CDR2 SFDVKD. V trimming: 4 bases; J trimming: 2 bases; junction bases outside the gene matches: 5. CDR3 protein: CATSEQGTGVTDTQYF. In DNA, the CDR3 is TGTGCCACCAGTGAACAAGGGACAGGGGTCACAGATACGCAGTATTTT.

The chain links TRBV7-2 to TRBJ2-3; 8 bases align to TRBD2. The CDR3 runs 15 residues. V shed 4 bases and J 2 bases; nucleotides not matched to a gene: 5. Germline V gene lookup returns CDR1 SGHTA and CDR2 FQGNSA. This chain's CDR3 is CASSSGAGVTDTQYF. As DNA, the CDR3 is TGTGCCAGCAGCTCAGGAGCGGGGGTCACAGATACGCAGTATTTT.

CDR3 nucleotide sequence: TGTGCCAGCAGCCTCAGGCAGGGGGCGCCTGAGCAGTACTTC. Its protein product is CASSLRQGAPEQYF. The chain combines TRBV5-8 with TRBJ2-7; 8 bases are shared with TRBD1. Germline CDR1 is SGHTS and CDR2 is YDEGEE. This CDR3 is 14 amino acids long. The V gene end was trimmed by 4 bases and the J gene end by 7 bases; junction bases not matched to a gene: 10. The full variable domain, completed using reference TRBV5-8 and TRBJ2-7, is EAGVTQSPTHLIKTRGQQATLRCSPISGHTSVYWYQQALGLGLQFLLWYDEGEERNRGNFPPRFSGRQFPNYSSELNVNALELEDSALYLCASSLRQGAPEQYFGPGTRLTVT.

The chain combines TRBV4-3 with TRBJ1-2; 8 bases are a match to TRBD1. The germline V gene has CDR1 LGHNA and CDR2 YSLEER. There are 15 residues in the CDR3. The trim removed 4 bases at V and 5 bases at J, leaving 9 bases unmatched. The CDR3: CASSPRTGTRYGYTF. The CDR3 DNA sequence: TGCGCCAGCAGCCCCCGGACAGGGACGAGGTATGGCTACACCTTC.

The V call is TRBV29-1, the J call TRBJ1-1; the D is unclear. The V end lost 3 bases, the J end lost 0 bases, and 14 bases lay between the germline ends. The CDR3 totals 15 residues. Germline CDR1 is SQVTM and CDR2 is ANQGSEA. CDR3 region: CSVDITVSMNTEAFF. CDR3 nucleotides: TGCAGCGTTGATATAACGGTTTCGATGAACACTGAAGCTTTCTTT.

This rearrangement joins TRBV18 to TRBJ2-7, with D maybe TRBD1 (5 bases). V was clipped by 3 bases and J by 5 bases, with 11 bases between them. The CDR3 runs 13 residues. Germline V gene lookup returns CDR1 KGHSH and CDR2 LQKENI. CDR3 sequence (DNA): TGTGCCAGCTCACCCAAGGGGCACGACGAGCAGTACTTC. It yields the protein CASSPKGHDEQYF.

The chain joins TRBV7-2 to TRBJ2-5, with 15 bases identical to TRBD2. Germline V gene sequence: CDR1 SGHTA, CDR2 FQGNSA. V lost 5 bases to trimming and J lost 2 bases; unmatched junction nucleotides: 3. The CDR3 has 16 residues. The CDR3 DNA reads TGTGCCAGCAGCCCGGGACTAGCGGGGGGACAAGAGACCCAGTACTTC. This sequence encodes CASSPGLAGGQETQYF.

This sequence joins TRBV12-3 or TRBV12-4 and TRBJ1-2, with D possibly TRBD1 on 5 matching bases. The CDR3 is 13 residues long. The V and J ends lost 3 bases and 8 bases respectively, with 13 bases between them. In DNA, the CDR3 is TGTGCCAGCAGTTTCTCACAGGCTCGGGGCTACACCTTC. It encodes CASSFSQARGYTF.

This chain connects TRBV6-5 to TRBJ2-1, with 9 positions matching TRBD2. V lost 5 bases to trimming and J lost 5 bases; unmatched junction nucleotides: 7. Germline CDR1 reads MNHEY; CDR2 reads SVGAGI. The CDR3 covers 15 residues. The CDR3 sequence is CASSRAGLADNEQFF. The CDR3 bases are TGTGCCAGCAGTCGAGCGGGACTAGCCGACAATGAGCAGTTCTTC.

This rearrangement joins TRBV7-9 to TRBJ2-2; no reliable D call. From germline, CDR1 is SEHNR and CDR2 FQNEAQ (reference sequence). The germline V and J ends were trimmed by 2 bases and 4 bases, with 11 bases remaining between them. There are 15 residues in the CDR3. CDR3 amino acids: CASSLSGSGTGELFF. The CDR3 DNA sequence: TGTGCCAGCAGCTTATCCGGTTCGGGCACCGGGGAGCTGTTTTTT.

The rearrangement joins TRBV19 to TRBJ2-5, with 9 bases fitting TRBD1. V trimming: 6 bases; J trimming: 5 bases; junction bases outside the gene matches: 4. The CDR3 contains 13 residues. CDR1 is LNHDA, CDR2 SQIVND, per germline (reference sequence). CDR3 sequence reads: CASRNRGLETQYF. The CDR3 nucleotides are TGTGCCAGTAGGAACAGGGGGCTGGAGACCCAGTACTTC.

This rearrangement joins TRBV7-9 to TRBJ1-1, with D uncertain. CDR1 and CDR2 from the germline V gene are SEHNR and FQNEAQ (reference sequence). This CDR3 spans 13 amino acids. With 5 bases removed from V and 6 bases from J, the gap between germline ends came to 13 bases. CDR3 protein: CASSPWTGPEAFF. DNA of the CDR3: TGTGCCAGCAGCCCCTGGACTGGGCCTGAAGCTTTCTTT.

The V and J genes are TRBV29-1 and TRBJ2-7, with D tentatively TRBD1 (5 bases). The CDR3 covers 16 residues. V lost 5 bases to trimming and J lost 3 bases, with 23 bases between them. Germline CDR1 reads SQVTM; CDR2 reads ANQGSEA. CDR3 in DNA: TGCAGCGTTACCAGGACAACAAAAACTCTTGACTACGAGCAGTACTTC. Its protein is CSVTRTTKTLDYEQYF.

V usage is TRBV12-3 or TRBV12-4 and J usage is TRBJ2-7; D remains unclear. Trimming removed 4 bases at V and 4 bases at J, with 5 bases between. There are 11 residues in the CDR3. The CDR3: CASSSYYEQYF. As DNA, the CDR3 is TGTGCCAGCAGTTCCTATTACGAGCAGTACTTC.

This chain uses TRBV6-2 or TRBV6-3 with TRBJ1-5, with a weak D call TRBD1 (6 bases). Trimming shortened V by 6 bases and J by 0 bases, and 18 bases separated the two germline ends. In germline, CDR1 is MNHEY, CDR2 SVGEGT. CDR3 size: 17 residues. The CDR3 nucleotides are TGTGCCAGCAGCCACCGACAGGCCACTAATAGCAATCAGCCCCAGCATTTT. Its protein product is CASSHRQATNSNQPQHF.

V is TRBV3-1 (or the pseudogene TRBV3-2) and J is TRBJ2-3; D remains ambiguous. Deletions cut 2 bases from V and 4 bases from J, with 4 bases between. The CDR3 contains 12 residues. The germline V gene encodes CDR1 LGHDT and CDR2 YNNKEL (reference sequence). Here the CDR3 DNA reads TGTGCCAGCAGCCAAATATCAGATACGCAGTATTTT. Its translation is CASSQISDTQYF.

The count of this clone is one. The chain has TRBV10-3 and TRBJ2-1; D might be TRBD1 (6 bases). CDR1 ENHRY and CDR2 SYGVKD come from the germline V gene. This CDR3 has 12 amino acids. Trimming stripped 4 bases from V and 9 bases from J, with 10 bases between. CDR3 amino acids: CAISVQGTEQFF. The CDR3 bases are TGTGCCATCAGTGTACAGGGAACTGAGCAGTTCTTC.

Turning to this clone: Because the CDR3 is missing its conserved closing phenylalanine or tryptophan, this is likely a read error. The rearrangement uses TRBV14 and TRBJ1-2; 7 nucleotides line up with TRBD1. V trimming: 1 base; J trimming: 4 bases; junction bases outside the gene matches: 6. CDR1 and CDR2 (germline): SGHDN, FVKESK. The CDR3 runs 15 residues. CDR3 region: CASSQGRGFSYGYTL. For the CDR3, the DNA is TGTGCCAGCAGCCAAGGCAGGGGGTTCAGCTATGGCTACACCCTC.

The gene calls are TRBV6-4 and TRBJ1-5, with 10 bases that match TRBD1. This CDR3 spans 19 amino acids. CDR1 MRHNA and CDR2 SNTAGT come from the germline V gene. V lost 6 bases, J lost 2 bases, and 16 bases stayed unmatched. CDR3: CASSVDPGQGLGGNQPQHF. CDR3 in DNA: TGTGCCAGCAGCGTCGATCCGGGACAGGGGTTGGGTGGCAATCAGCCCCAGCATTTT.

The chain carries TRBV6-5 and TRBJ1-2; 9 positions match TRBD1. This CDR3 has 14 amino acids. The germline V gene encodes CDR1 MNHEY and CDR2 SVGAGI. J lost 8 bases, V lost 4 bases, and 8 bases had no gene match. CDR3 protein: CASSFGTGPGGYTF. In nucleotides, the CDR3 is TGTGCCAGCAGTTTCGGGACAGGGCCTGGGGGCTACACCTTC.

The CDR3 sequence: CASSLGQGSGTYGYTF. Here the CDR3 DNA reads TGTGCCAGCAGCTTGGGGCAGGGGAGCGGGACCTATGGCTACACCTTC. This chain uses TRBV5-8 with TRBJ1-2; D might be TRBD1 (6 bases). V was cut by 0 bases and J by 4 bases, with 16 bases left in between. The CDR3 length is 16 residues. Germline V gene data show CDR1 as SGHTS and CDR2 as YDEGEE.

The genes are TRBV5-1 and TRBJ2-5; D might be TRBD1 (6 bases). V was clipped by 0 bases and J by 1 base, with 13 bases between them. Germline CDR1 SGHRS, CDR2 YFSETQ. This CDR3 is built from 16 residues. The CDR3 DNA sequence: TGCGCCAGCAGCTTGGGGACAGCCCTCACCCAAGAGACCCAGTACTTC. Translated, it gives CASSLGTALTQETQYF.

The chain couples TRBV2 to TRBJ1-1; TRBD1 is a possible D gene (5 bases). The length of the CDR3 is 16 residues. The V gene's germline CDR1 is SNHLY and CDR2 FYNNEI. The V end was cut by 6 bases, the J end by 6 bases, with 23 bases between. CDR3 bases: TGTGCCAGCAGGGGGGGACCGATCCTTTTTGATCCTGAAGCTTTCTTT. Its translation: CASRGGPILFDPEAFF.

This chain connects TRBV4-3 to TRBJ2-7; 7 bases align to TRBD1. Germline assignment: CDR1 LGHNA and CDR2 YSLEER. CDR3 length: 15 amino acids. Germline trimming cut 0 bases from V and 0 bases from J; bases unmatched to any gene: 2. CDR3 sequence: CASSQETGPSYEQYF. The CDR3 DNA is TGCGCCAGCAGCCAAGAGACAGGGCCCTCCTACGAGCAGTACTTC.

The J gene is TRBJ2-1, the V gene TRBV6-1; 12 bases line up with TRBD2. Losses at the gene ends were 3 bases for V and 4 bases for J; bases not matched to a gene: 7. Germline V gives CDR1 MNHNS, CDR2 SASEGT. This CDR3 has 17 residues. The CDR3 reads CASSDAPSGGAYNEQFF. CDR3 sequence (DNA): TGTGCCAGCAGTGATGCCCCTAGCGGGGGGGCTTACAATGAGCAGTTCTTC.

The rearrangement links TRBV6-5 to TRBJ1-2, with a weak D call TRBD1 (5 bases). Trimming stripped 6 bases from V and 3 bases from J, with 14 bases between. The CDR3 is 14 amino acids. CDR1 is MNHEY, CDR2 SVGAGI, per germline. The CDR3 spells CASRRGLSDYGYTF. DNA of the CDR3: TGTGCCAGCAGGCGGGGACTGAGCGACTATGGCTACACCTTC.

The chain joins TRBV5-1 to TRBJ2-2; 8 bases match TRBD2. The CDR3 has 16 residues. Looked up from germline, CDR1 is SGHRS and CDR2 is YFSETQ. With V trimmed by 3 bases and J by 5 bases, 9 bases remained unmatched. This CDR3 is CASSYTSGGGTGELFF. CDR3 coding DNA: TGCGCCAGCAGCTACACTAGCGGCGGCGGGACCGGGGAGCTGTTTTTT.

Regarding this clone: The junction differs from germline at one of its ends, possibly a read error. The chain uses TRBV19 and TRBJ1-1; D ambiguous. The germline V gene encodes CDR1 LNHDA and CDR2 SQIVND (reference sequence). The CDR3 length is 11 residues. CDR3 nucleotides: TGTGCCAGCTGTCGGGGAGCGCGGTGGGACTTT. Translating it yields CASCRGARWDF.

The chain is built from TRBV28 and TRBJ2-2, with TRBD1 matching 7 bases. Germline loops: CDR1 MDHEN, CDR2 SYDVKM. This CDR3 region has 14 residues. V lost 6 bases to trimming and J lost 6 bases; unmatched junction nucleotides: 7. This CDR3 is CASRRQGFAGELFF. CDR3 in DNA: TGTGCCAGCAGACGACAGGGTTTTGCCGGGGAGCTGTTTTTT.

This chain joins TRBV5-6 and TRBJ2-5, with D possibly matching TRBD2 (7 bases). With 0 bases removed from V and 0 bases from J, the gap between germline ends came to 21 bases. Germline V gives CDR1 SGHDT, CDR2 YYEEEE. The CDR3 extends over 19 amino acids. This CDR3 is CASSLGYKSGGPYQETQYF. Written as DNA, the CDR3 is TGTGCCAGCAGCTTGGGGTACAAGTCGGGGGGCCCTTACCAAGAGACCCAGTACTTC.